These T cell receptor beta chains were read from a single sample in a study of neoadjuvant anti-PD-1 for oral cavity cancer. Clones were sequenced by immunoSEQ multiplex PCR, and TCRdb holds only the in-frame ones, with some missing. Of about 68,000 clones listed, around 83% are singletons. Sequenced material: PBMCs, taken after nivolumab (anti-PD-1) treatment. The receptors shown here come from a person aged 40-85 years with oral cavity squamous cell carcinoma. Each CDR3 is given with its conserved first and last residue. A D gene is named only where the DNA matches it firmly. Expanded clones get a size class; other rows say once, few or many, or leave the size out.

cdr3_aa	cdr3_nt	d_call	clone_size	cdr3_length	v_call	j_call
CASSVQVQGIQYF	TGTGCCAGCAGCGTGCAGGTTCAGGGCATTCAGTACTTC	NA	NA	13	TRBV9	TRBJ2-4
CASSYDGNTIYF	TGTGCCAGCAGTTACGATGGAAACACCATATATTTT	NA	NA	12	TRBV6-5	TRBJ1-3
CASRIAGALNTGELFF	TGTGCCAGCAGGATTGCAGGGGCCCTTAACACCGGGGAGCTGTTTTTT	NA	NA	16	TRBV27	TRBJ2-2
CASSLTGGESNEQYF	TGTGCCAGCAGTTTGACAGGGGGCGAATCTAACGAGCAGTACTTC	TRBD1	NA	15	TRBV6-5	TRBJ2-7
CASSRDRGGNQPQHF	TGTGCCAGTAGCCGGGACAGGGGGGGTAATCAGCCCCAGCATTTT	TRBD1	NA	15	TRBV19	TRBJ1-5
CASTPAEYSNQPQHF	TGTGCCAGTACCCCTGCGGAATATAGCAATCAGCCCCAGCATTTT	NA	NA	15	TRBV19	TRBJ1-5
CASSLGPDNTEAFF	TGTGCCAGCAGCTTAGGCCCGGATAATACTGAAGCTTTCTTT	NA	once	14	TRBV7-6	TRBJ1-1
CSVGTGDQPQHF	TGCAGCGTAGGGACAGGGGATCAGCCCCAGCATTTT	TRBD1	NA	12	TRBV29-1	TRBJ1-5
CAWSVVQTLHDTQYF	TGTGCCTGGAGTGTAGTCCAGACACTACATGATACGCAGTATTTT	NA	once	15	TRBV30	TRBJ2-3
CASSRDGRNTEAFF	TGTGCCAGCAGCAGAGACGGACGGAACACTGAAGCTTTCTTT	NA	NA	14	TRBV6-5	TRBJ1-1
CASRLQGARQPQHF	TGTGCCAGCAGATTACAGGGGGCGCGACAGCCCCAGCATTTT	TRBD1	NA	14	TRBV28	TRBJ1-5
CASSLTEAFF	TGTGCCAGCAGCTTAACTGAAGCTTTCTTT	NA	NA	10	TRBV7-9	TRBJ1-1
CASSPKGAWYSGNTIYF	TGTGCCAGCAGCCCGAAGGGAGCGTGGTACTCTGGAAACACCATATATTTT	NA	once	17	TRBV9	TRBJ1-3
CASKGEIGRTEAFF	TGTGCCAGCAAAGGAGAGATAGGGCGCACTGAAGCTTTCTTT	NA	NA	14	TRBV6-5	TRBJ1-1
CASSPYENNEQFF	TGTGCCAGCTCACCATATGAGAACAATGAGCAGTTCTTC	NA	NA	13	TRBV18	TRBJ2-1
CASSFRGLSYEQYF	TGTGCCAGCAGCTTCAGGGGGCTGTCCTACGAGCAGTACTTC	TRBD1	NA	14	TRBV5-6	TRBJ2-7
CASSPGGGPTEQYF	TGTGCCAGCAGCCCCGGGGGAGGGCCCACCGAGCAGTACTTC	TRBD2	NA	14	TRBV7-3	TRBJ2-7
CAISGFRGDEAFF	TGTGCCATCAGTGGTTTTAGGGGGGATGAAGCTTTCTTT	NA	NA	13	TRBV10-3	TRBJ1-1
CSVGTGVGNGYTF	TGCAGCGTTGGGACAGGGGTGGGGAATGGCTACACCTTC	TRBD1	NA	13	TRBV29-1	TRBJ1-2
CASSLTAGDYNEQFF	TGTGCCAGCAGCTTAACGGCGGGAGACTACAATGAGCAGTTCTTC	TRBD2	NA	15	TRBV7-9	TRBJ2-1
CATSRTNTGELFF	TGTGCCACCAGCAGAACTAACACCGGGGAGCTGTTTTTT	NA	NA	13	TRBV15	TRBJ2-2
CASSLQEGGSYEQYF	TGTGCCAGCAGTTTACAGGAGGGGGGATCCTACGAGCAGTACTTC	NA	once	15	TRBV27	TRBJ2-7
CASSLGPQGYEQYF	TGTGCCAGCAGCTTAGGGCCTCAGGGCTACGAGCAGTACTTC	NA	NA	14	TRBV11-2	TRBJ2-7
CASSPQTSSQETQYF	TGTGCCAGCAGCCCTCAGACTAGCTCCCAAGAGACCCAGTACTTC	TRBD2	NA	15	TRBV11-2	TRBJ2-5
CASSLGAYEQYF	TGCGCCAGCAGCTTGGGAGCCTACGAGCAGTACTTC	NA	NA	12	TRBV5-1	TRBJ2-7
CASSYGQNADTQYF	TGTGCCAGCAGTTACGGACAGAACGCGGATACGCAGTATTTT	NA	NA	14	TRBV6-6	TRBJ2-3
CASSLEVLNTEAFF	TGCGCCAGCAGCTTGGAGGTCTTGAACACTGAAGCTTTCTTT	NA	once	14	TRBV5-1	TRBJ1-1
CSAASNTEAFF	TGCAGTGCCGCCTCGAACACTGAAGCTTTCTTT	NA	few	11	TRBV20-1	TRBJ1-1
CASSSPPGGGGNEKLFF	TGTGCCAGCAGCTCACCTCCGGGGGGAGGGGGGAATGAAAAACTGTTTTTT	NA	NA	17	TRBV9	TRBJ1-4
CASDQGGDYEQYF	TGTGCCAGCGACCAGGGCGGGGATTACGAGCAGTACTTC	NA	NA	13	TRBV6-6	TRBJ2-7
CASSFLPGQPNQPQHF	TGTGCCAGCAGCTTCTTACCGGGACAGCCCAATCAGCCCCAGCATTTT	TRBD1	NA	16	TRBV11-3	TRBJ1-5
CASRTGAGKQPQHF	TGTGCCAGCCGGACAGGGGCTGGAAAACAGCCCCAGCATTTT	TRBD1	NA	14	TRBV28	TRBJ1-5
CASSTDRGPYEQYF	TGTGCCAGCAGCACAGACAGGGGACCCTACGAGCAGTACTTC	TRBD1	NA	14	TRBV11-2	TRBJ2-7
CASSYGTVTGELFF	TGTGCCAGCAGTTACGGGACGGTCACCGGGGAGCTGTTTTTT	NA	NA	14	TRBV6-6	TRBJ2-2
CASSLVAGLPGAGANVLTF	TGTGCCAGCAGCTTAGTGGCGGGTCTACCCGGTGCTGGGGCCAACGTCCTGACTTTC	NA	NA	19	TRBV7-2	TRBJ2-6
CASNWGTVEAGELFF	TGTGCCAGCAATTGGGGGACAGTCGAGGCCGGGGAGCTGTTTTTT	TRBD1	NA	15	TRBV2	TRBJ2-2
CASREGGSQSDTQYF	TGTGCCAGCAGAGAAGGCGGGAGTCAATCGGATACGCAGTATTTT	TRBD2	once	15	TRBV27	TRBJ2-3
CASSLQGENYEQYF	TGTGCCAGCAGCTTACAGGGAGAAAACTACGAGCAGTACTTC	NA	NA	14	TRBV7-9	TRBJ2-7
CASSVTDSNQPQHF	TGTGCCAGCAGCGTAACAGATAGCAATCAGCCCCAGCATTTT	NA	NA	14	TRBV9	TRBJ1-5
CASTLRGGWTEAFF	TGTGCCAGCACTTTACGGGGTGGATGGACTGAAGCTTTCTTT	NA	once	14	TRBV28	TRBJ1-1
CASTNQGLLAFF	TGTGCCAGCACCAATCAGGGTTTGTTAGCTTTCTTT	NA	NA	12	TRBV11-2	TRBJ1-1
CASSVPGQEQFF	TGTGCCAGCAGCGTGCCGGGACAGGAGCAGTTCTTC	TRBD1	NA	12	TRBV9	TRBJ2-1
CASSLVAGGPLNEQYF	TGCGCCAGCAGCTTGGTCGCGGGAGGTCCCCTGAATGAGCAGTACTTC	TRBD2	NA	16	TRBV5-1	TRBJ2-7
CASSPFENSGNTIYF	TGTGCCAGCTCACCATTTGAAAACTCTGGAAACACCATATATTTT	NA	once	15	TRBV18	TRBJ1-3
CASSLDPAYTF	TGTGCCAGCAGCTTAGATCCGGCCTACACCTTC	NA	NA	11	TRBV7-2	TRBJ1-2
CASSPNPLAGGLLYNEQFF	TGTGCCAGCAGCCCCAACCCCCTAGCGGGAGGGCTCCTTTACAATGAGCAGTTCTTC	TRBD2	NA	19	TRBV4-2	TRBJ2-1
CSASGGVEQYF	TGCAGTGCTAGTGGAGGGGTAGAGCAGTACTTC	NA	few	11	TRBV20-1	TRBJ2-7
CASSIVDGETYGYTF	TGTGCCAGTAGTATCGTGGACGGGGAGACCTATGGCTACACCTTC	NA	once	15	TRBV19	TRBJ1-2
CASSESASGRPNTDTQYF	TGCGCCAGCAGTGAGTCGGCTAGCGGGAGGCCCAACACAGATACGCAGTATTTT	TRBD2	NA	18	TRBV10-1	TRBJ2-3
CASSLTSRQVVDEKLFF	TGTGCCAGCAGCTTGACCTCTAGACAGGTTGTAGATGAAAAACTGTTTTTT	NA	few	17	TRBV5-6	TRBJ1-4
CAWTRGDTQGTEAFF	TGTGCCTGGACCCGAGGGGACACACAGGGGACTGAAGCTTTCTTT	TRBD1	NA	15	TRBV30	TRBJ1-1
CAISAGLAGAGGELFF	TGTGCCATCAGTGCCGGACTAGCGGGAGCGGGCGGGGAGCTGTTTTTT	TRBD2	NA	16	TRBV10-3	TRBJ2-2
CAWRAGSAWGQYF	TGTGCCTGGAGGGCAGGGTCCGCGTGGGGGCAGTACTTC	NA	NA	13	TRBV30	TRBJ2-7
CASSMGGNTGELFF	TGTGCCAGTAGTATGGGCGGGAACACCGGGGAGCTGTTTTTT	NA	NA	14	TRBV19	TRBJ2-2
CASSFRGYTYEQYF	TGTGCCAGCAGCTTCAGAGGGTATACCTACGAGCAGTACTTC	NA	NA	14	TRBV5-6	TRBJ2-7
CAWEGGERNEQFF	TGTGCCTGGGAAGGGGGAGAGCGGAATGAGCAGTTCTTC	NA	NA	13	TRBV30	TRBJ2-1
CATSRERGGPNEQFF	TGTGCCACCAGCAGAGAGAGGGGAGGGCCAAATGAGCAGTTCTTC	TRBD2	NA	15	TRBV15	TRBJ2-1
CAIETDTGELFF	TGTGCCATCGAGACAGACACCGGGGAGCTGTTTTTT	NA	NA	12	TRBV6-5	TRBJ2-2
CASSLGDRRNTEAFF	TGCGCCAGCAGCTTGGGGGACAGGAGGAACACTGAAGCTTTCTTT	TRBD1	NA	15	TRBV5-1	TRBJ1-1
CASSFRGLNEQFF	TGTGCCAGCAGCTTCAGGGGGTTGAATGAGCAGTTCTTC	TRBD1	NA	13	TRBV5-4	TRBJ2-1